This TCR beta chain was recorded in a study of shared clonotypes between healthy human individuals. Overall study results and limits: Among the subsets, naive ones generally showed larger estimated richness than memory ones. Naive CD4 clonotype sharing across a handful of donors was about 5%. With few donors, the genetic and exposure-history diversity represented was limited.

Naive CD8 cells were CD45RO-negative, positively selected for CCR7, excluding terminally differentiated effector memory CD45RA+ cells. Concerning this clone itself: As yet, its antigen is unknown.

Germline values: CDR1 MNHEY, CDR2 SMNVEV (reference sequence). CDR3 length equals 13 residues. The V end lost 5 bases, the J end lost 6 bases, and 10 bases lay between the germline ends. Execution of the assay was at deep level. Profiling relied on immunoSEQ multiplex PCR, and the TCRdb table lists in-frame clones only, not all of them. In the table there are some 740,000 clones, around 92% of which are singletons. The sequence derives from a man aged 25 to 40 in good health. Sequencing was performed on naive CD8+ T cells sorted from blood. This chain links TRBV27 with TRBJ1-4; D gene ambiguous. CDR3 bases: TGTGCCAGCAGTCCCCAGTGGGATGAAAAACTGTTTTTT. The encoded protein is CASSPQWDEKLFF.